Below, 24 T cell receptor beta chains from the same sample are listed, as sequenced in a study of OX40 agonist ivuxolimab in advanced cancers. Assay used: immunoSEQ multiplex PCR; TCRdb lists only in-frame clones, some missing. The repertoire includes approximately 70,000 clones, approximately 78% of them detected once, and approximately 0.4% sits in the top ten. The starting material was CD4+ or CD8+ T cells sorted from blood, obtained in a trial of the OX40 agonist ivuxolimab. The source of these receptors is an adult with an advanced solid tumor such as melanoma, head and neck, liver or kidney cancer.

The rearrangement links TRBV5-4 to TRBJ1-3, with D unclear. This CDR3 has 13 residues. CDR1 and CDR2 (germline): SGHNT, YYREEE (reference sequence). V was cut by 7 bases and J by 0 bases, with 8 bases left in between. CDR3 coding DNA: TGTGCCAGCCGGTTAAGCTCTGGAAACACCATATATTTT. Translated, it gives CASRLSSGNTIYF.

The CDR3 is CASSYRANTEAFF. CDR3 sequence (DNA): TGTGCCAGCAGTTACAGGGCGAACACTGAAGCTTTCTTT. This rearrangement joins TRBV6-5 to TRBJ1-1; D is uncertain. Trimming stripped 2 bases from V and 1 base from J, with 5 bases between. The CDR3 consists of 13 residues. CDR1 is MNHEY, CDR2 SVGAGI, per germline.

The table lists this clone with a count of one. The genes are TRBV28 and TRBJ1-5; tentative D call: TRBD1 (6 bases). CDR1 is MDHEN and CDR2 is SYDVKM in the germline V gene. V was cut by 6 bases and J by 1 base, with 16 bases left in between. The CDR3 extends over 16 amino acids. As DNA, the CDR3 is TGTGCCAGCAGCTCTGCCGGGACAAAAAGCAATCAGCCCCAGCATTTT. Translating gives CASSSAGTKSNQPQHF.

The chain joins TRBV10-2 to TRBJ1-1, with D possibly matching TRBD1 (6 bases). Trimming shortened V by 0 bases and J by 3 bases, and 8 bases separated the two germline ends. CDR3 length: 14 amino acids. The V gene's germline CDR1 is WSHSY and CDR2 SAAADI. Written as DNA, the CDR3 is TGCGCCAGCAGTGAGTCAGGGGGGGACACTGAAGCTTTCTTT. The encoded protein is CASSESGGDTEAFF.

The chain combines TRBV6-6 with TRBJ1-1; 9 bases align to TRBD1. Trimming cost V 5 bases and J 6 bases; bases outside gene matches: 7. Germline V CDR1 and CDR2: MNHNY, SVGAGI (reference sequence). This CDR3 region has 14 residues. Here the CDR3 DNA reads TGTGCCAGCAGTCCACAGGGGGCCAAGGCTGAAGCTTTCTTT. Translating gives CASSPQGAKAEAFF.

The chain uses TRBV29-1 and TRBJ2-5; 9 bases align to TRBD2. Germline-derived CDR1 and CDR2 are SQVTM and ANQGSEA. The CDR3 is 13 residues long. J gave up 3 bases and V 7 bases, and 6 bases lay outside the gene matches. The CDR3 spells CSGLGGGEETQYF. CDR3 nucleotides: TGCAGCGGCCTGGGCGGGGGGGAAGAGACCCAGTACTTC. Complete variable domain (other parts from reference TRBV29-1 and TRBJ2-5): SAVISQKPSRDICQRGTSLTIQCQVDSQVTMMFWYRQQPGQSLTLIATANQGSEATYESGFVIDKFPISRPNLTFSTLTVSNMSPEDSSIYLCSGLGGGEETQYFGPGTRLLVL.

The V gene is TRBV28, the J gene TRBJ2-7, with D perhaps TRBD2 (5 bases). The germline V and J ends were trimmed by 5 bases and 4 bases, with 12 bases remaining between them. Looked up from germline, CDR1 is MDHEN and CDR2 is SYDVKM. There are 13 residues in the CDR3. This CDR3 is CASSPAGPYEQYF. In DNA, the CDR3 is TGTGCCAGCAGTCCCGCGGGCCCATACGAGCAGTACTTC.

This CDR3 reads CASGSRSSGNTIYF. CDR3 nucleotides: TGTGCCAGCGGTAGCAGAAGCTCTGGAAACACCATATATTTT. V gene TRBV6-1 combines with J gene TRBJ1-3; D gene unclear. Trimming pared 8 bases from V and 0 bases from J, leaving 11 bases between. This CDR3 comprises 14 residues. CDR1 is MNHNS and CDR2 is SASEGT in the germline V gene.

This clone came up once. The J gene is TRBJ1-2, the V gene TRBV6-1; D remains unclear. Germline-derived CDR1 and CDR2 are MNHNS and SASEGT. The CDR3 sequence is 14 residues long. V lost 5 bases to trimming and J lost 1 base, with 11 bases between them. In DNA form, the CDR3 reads TGTGCCAGCAGTCCTGCGGATCTTAACTATGGCTACACCTTC. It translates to CASSPADLNYGYTF.

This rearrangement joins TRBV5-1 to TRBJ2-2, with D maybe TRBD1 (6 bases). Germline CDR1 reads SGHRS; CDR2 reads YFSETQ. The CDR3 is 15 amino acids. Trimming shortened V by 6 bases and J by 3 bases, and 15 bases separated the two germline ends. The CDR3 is CASTPRGFDTGELFF. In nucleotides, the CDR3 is TGCGCCAGCACTCCGAGGGGGTTTGACACCGGGGAGCTGTTTTTT.

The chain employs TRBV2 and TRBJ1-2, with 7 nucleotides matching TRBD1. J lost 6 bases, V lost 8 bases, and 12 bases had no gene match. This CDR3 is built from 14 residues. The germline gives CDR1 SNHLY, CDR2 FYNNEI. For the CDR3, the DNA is TGTGCCAGCGGTATCCTGACAGGGACAAATGGCTACACCTTC. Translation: CASGILTGTNGYTF.

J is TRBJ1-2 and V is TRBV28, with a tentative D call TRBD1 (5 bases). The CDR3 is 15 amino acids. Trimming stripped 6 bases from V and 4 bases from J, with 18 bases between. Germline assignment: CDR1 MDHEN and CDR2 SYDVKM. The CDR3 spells CASRSPQTVGYGYTF. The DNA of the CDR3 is TGTGCCAGCAGATCCCCCCAGACAGTCGGCTATGGCTACACCTTC.

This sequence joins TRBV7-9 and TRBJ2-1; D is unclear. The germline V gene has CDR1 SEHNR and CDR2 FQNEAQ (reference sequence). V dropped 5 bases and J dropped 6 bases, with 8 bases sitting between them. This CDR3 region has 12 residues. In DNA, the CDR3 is TGTGCCAGCAGCCTACAATTCAATGAGCAGTTCTTC. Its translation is CASSLQFNEQFF. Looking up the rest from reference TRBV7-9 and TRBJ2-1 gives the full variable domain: DTGVSQNPRHKITKRGQNVTFRCDPISEHNRLYWYRQTLGQGPEFLTYFQNEAQLEKSRLLSDRFSAERPKGSFSTLEIQRTEQGDSAMYLCASSLQFNEQFFGPGTRLTVL.

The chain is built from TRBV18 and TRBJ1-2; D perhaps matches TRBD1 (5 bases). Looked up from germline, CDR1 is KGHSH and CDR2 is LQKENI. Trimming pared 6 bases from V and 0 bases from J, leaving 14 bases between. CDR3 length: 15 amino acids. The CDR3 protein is CASSQTGVSNYGYTF. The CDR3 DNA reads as TGTGCCAGCTCCCAAACGGGGGTCTCTAACTATGGCTACACCTTC.

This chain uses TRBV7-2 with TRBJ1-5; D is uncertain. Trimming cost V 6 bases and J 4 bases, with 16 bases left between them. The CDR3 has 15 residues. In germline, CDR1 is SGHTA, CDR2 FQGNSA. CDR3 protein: CASSFGQVRNQPQHF. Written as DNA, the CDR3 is TGTGCCAGCAGTTTCGGGCAGGTGCGGAATCAGCCCCAGCATTTT.

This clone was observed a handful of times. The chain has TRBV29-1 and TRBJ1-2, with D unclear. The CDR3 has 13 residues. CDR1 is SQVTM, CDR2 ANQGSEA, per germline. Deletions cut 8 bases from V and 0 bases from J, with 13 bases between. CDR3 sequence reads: CSSSDTSNYGYTF. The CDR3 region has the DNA TGCAGCTCTTCAGACACCTCTAACTATGGCTACACCTTC.

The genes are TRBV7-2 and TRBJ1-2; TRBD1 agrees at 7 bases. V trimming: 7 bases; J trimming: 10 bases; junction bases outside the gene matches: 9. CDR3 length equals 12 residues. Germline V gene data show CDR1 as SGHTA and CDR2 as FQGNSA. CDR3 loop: CASTGQLDDYTF. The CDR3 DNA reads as TGTGCCAGCACGGGACAGCTAGATGACTACACCTTC.

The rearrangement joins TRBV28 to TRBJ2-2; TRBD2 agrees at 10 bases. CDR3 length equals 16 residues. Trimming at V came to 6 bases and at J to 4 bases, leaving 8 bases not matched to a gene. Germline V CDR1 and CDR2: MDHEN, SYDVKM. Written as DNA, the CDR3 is TGTGCCAGCAGGACCACTAGCGGGAAGACCACCGGGGAGCTGTTTTTT. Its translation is CASRTTSGKTTGELFF.

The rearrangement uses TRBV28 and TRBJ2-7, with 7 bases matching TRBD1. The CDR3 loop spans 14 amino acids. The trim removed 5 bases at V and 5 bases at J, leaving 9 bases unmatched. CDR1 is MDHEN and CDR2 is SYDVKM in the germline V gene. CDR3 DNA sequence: TGTGCCAGCAGTATACAACAGGGGTACCACGAGCAGTACTTC. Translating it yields CASSIQQGYHEQYF.

As DNA, the CDR3 is TGTGCCAGCTCACCAGTGGAGCTCACCGGGGAGCTGTTTTTT. Amino acid sequence: CASSPVELTGELFF. The chain is built from TRBV18 and TRBJ2-2; D is unresolved. V was cut by 2 bases and J by 4 bases, with 8 bases left in between. Germline V CDR1 and CDR2: KGHSH, LQKENI. This CDR3 is 14 amino acids long.

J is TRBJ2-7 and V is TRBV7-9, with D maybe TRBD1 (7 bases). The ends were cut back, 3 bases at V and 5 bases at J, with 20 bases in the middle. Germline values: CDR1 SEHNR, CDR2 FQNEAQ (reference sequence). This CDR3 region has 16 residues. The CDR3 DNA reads TGTGCCAGCAGCTTGGCGCACCCAGGGGGGAAAGACGAGCAGTACTTC. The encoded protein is CASSLAHPGGKDEQYF.

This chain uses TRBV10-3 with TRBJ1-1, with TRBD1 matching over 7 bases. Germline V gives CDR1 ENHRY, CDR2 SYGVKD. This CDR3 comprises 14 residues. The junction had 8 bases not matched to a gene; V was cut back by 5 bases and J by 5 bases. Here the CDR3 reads CAISHTTGRTEAFF. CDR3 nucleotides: TGTGCCATCAGTCATACGACAGGGCGGACTGAAGCTTTCTTT.

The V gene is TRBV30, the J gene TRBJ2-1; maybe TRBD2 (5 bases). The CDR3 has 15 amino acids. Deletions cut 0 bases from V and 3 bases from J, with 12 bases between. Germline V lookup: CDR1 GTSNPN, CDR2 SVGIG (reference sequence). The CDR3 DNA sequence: TGTGCCTGGAGTGTAGGAGGCGGAAACTACAATGAGCAGTTCTTC. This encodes CAWSVGGGNYNEQFF.

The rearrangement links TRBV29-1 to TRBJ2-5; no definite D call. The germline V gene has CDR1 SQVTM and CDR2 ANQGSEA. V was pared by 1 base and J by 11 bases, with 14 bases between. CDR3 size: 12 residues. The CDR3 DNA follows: TGCAGCGTTGAAGTAGGGCCCACCCAGCAGTACTTC. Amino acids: CSVEVGPTQQYF.